Listed here are 29 T cell receptor beta chains from one sample, sequenced in a study of T-cell reconstitution after alpha-beta-depleted transplantation in children. Library preparation (for TCRbeta) was performed with unique molecular identifiers. TCRdb called the PCR reads again in MiXCR, with one record for every CDR3 protein. This table has 350,000 to 450,000 distinct CDR3 sequences, approximately 12% appearing once. The sample in question was PBMCs, obtained from the stem cell graft. These receptor sequences come from a human donor who donated a stem cell graft to a child with Fanconi anemia.

The V and J genes are TRBV3-1 and TRBJ2-3; perhaps TRBD2 as D (6 bases). The CDR3 has 16 residues. The ends were cut back, 4 bases at V and 4 bases at J, with 18 bases in the middle. The V gene's germline CDR1 is LGHDT and CDR2 YNNKEL (reference sequence). The chain's CDR3 is CASSPYGTERSDTQYF. In nucleotides, the CDR3 is TGTGCCAGCAGCCCCTACGGGACTGAACGTTCAGATACGCAGTATTTT.

This clonotype was picked up many times. The CDR3 spells CASSPGSSQPQHF. CDR3 DNA sequence: TGTGCCAGCAGTCCAGGGTCCAGTCAGCCCCAGCATTTT. V usage is TRBV12-3 or TRBV12-4 and J usage is TRBJ1-5; D is perhaps TRBD1 (5 bases). V shed 5 bases and J shed 6 bases, with 11 bases lying between them. This CDR3 has 13 amino acids.

This clonotype was seen repeatedly, ten times or more. This CDR3 is CASSNHPRTGLNTEAFF. The CDR3, as DNA: TGTGCCAGCAGCAATCACCCCCGGACAGGGCTGAACACTGAAGCTTTCTTT. The chain recombines TRBV28 with TRBJ1-1; TRBD1 agrees at 8 bases. V lost 6 bases, J lost 0 bases, and 12 bases stayed unmatched. The germline V gene encodes CDR1 MDHEN and CDR2 SYDVKM. There are 17 residues in the CDR3. Full variable domain (outside the CDR3, taken from reference TRBV28 and TRBJ1-1): DVKVTQSSRYLVKRTGEKVFLECVQDMDHENMFWYRQDPGLGLRLIYFSYDVKMKEKGDIPEGYSVSREKKERFSLILESASTNQTSMYLCASSNHPRTGLNTEAFFGQGTRLTVV.

The chain uses TRBV20-1 and TRBJ2-1; D remains ambiguous. This CDR3 is built from 14 residues. In germline, CDR1 is DFQATT, CDR2 SNEGSKA (reference sequence). With 3 bases removed from V and 0 bases from J, the gap between germline ends came to 9 bases. The CDR3 region has the DNA TGCAGTGCTAGGACTGCAAGCTCCTACAATGAGCAGTTCTTC. This encodes CSARTASSYNEQFF.

V is TRBV12-3 or TRBV12-4 and J is TRBJ2-2; no clear D gene. The V end was cut by 7 bases, the J end by 5 bases, with 11 bases between. CDR3 size: 13 residues. Here the CDR3 reads CASMASSTGELFF. The CDR3 region has the DNA TGTGCCAGCATGGCGTCTAGTACCGGGGAGCTGTTTTTT.

A remark on this clonotype: A much larger clone differs from this one at a single base, so this may be a read error. The chain has TRBV27 and TRBJ2-7; D not certain. This CDR3 contains 13 residues. V dropped 5 bases and J dropped 6 bases, with 14 bases sitting between them. Germline V lookup: CDR1 MNHEY, CDR2 SMNVEV (reference sequence). CDR3 amino acids: CASSAREISEQYV. CDR3 nucleotides: TGTGCCAGCAGTGCCCGAGAAATAAGCGAGCAGTACGTC.

The chain carries TRBV20-1 and TRBJ2-2, with D unresolved. This CDR3 is 15 amino acids long. Germline assignment: CDR1 DFQATT and CDR2 SNEGSKA (reference sequence). V shed 2 bases and J shed 1 base, with 11 bases lying between them. DNA for the CDR3: TGCAGTGCTAGACCCACTCTGCTGAACACCGGGGAGCTGTTTTTT. Protein sequence: CSARPTLLNTGELFF.

This clonotype was seen a handful of times. The rearrangement uses TRBV7-8 and TRBJ2-7, with D tentatively TRBD2 (6 bases). The CDR3 totals 16 residues. The germline V gene has CDR1 SGHVS and CDR2 FQNEAQ. Deletions cut 5 bases from V and 3 bases from J, with 20 bases between. CDR3: CASSPRRGIRVYEQYV. CDR3 bases: TGTGCCAGCAGCCCAAGGCGGGGTATACGCGTCTACGAGCAGTACGTC.

The V gene is TRBV10-3, the J gene TRBJ1-2; the D gene is possibly TRBD1 (5 bases). Trimming cost V 0 bases and J 6 bases, with 8 bases left between them. The CDR3 loop spans 13 amino acids. Germline CDR1 ENHRY, CDR2 SYGVKD. The CDR3 DNA sequence: TGTGCCATCAGTGAGTCGCCGGGGGATGGCTACACCTTC. It specifies CAISESPGDGYTF.

For the CDR3, the DNA is TGCGCCAGCAGCCAAGTGGGGGGGGCCGGTGGCTACACCTTC. Translation: CASSQVGGAGGYTF. V is TRBV4-3 and J is TRBJ1-2; D may be TRBD1 (6 bases). V lost 1 base and J 7 bases, leaving 13 bases between the germline ends. The CDR3 totals 14 residues. Germline V gene data show CDR1 as LGHNA and CDR2 as YSLEER.

The chain couples TRBV7-2 to TRBJ2-5; D perhaps matches TRBD1 (5 bases). Trimming stripped 2 bases from V and 1 base from J, with 8 bases between. The germline gives CDR1 SGHTA, CDR2 FQGNSA. The CDR3 sequence is 14 residues long. The CDR3 DNA reads as TGTGCCAGCAGCTTAATGCAGGGCCAAGAGACCCAGTACTTC. It is translated as CASSLMQGQETQYF.

This clonotype was detected a few times. The CDR3 region is CASMPGGPTYEQYF. The CDR3, as DNA: TGCGCCAGCATGCCTGGCGGGCCTACCTACGAGCAGTACTTC. The V and J genes are TRBV5-1 and TRBJ2-7, with TRBD2 as a possible D gene (5 bases). Trimming took 6 bases from V and 2 from J, leaving 15 bases between them. Per germline, CDR1 SGHRS and CDR2 YFSETQ. The CDR3 runs 14 residues.

The rearrangement uses TRBV4-2 and TRBJ2-2; TRBD1 agrees at 8 bases. The CDR3 consists of 15 residues. The germline gives CDR1 LGHNA, CDR2 YNFKEQ. V trimming: 1 base; J trimming: 3 bases; junction bases outside the gene matches: 1. The CDR3 DNA follows: TGTGCCAGCAGCCAAGTGGGACAGGACACCGGGGAGCTGTTTTTT. Its translation is CASSQVGQDTGELFF.

J is TRBJ2-3 and V is TRBV21-1. TRBV21-1 is assigned pseudogene status. CDR3 size: 14 residues. The CDR3 sequence: CASSTAGCTDTQYF. Here the CDR3 DNA reads TGTGCCAGCAGCACAGCAGGATGCACAGATACGCAGTATTTT.

This clonotype was seen at least ten times. The chain carries TRBV5-6 and TRBJ2-5; D might be TRBD2 (5 bases). V was shortened by 0 bases and J by 1 base, with 10 bases between the two germline ends. The CDR3 extends over 15 amino acids. The germline CDR1 and CDR2 sequences are SGHDT and YYEEEE. The CDR3 region has the DNA TGTGCCAGCAGCTTGGAGGGAGAATCCCAAGAGACCCAGTACTTC. Translated, it gives CASSLEGESQETQYF.

The chain couples TRBV25-1 to TRBJ1-5; D unclear. The CDR3 is 13 amino acids. Germline values: CDR1 MGHDK, CDR2 SYGVNS. Trimming took off 6 bases at V and 6 bases at J, with 12 bases between the two ends. Here the CDR3 reads CASRGSRIQPQHF. In DNA form, the CDR3 reads TGTGCCAGCAGAGGGAGCAGGATTCAGCCCCAGCATTTT.

This clonotype was detected only a few times. The V gene is TRBV7-2, the J gene TRBJ2-3, with TRBD2 matching 10 bases. The CDR3 runs to 16 residues. Per the germline V gene, CDR1 is SGHTA and CDR2 is FQGNSA. The J segment lost 4 bases and the V segment lost 5 bases, leaving 9 bases of the junction unmatched. The CDR3 loop reads CASSPSSGGWADTQYF. DNA for the CDR3: TGTGCCAGCAGCCCAAGTAGCGGGGGGTGGGCAGATACGCAGTATTTT.

This clonotype showed up many times. This chain links TRBV20-1 with TRBJ1-2, with no clear D. The germline V and J ends were trimmed by 3 bases and 0 bases, with 8 bases remaining between them. This CDR3 contains 13 residues. Germline V lookup: CDR1 DFQATT, CDR2 SNEGSKA (reference sequence). CDR3 in amino acids: CSARRGANYGYTF. CDR3 nucleotides: TGCAGTGCTAGGAGAGGAGCTAACTATGGCTACACCTTC.

This clonotype showed up just a few times. Compared with germline, one end of the junction differs, possibly owing to a read error. The chain is built from TRBV7-7 and TRBJ2-1; no definite D call. The CDR3 runs 15 residues. Germline V gives CDR1 SSHAT, CDR2 FNYEAQ (reference sequence). CDR3 DNA: TGTGCTAGCAGCTTAACCAATGGGGTCTACAATGAGCAGTTCTTC. It specifies CASSLTNGVYNEQFF. Based on the CDR3 plus reference TRBV7-7 and TRBJ2-1, the full variable domain is GAGVSQSPRYKVTKRGQDVTLRCDPISSHATLYWYQQALGQGPEFLTYFNYEAQPDKSGLPSDRFSAERPEGSISTLTIQRTEQRDSAMYRCASSLTNGVYNEQFFGPGTRLTVL.

The chain joins TRBV4-3 to TRBJ2-3; the match to TRBD1 covers 9 bases. Trimming removed 4 bases from V and 4 bases from J; junction bases left unmatched: 6. Germline CDR1 is LGHNA and CDR2 is YSLEER. The length of the CDR3 is 15 residues. The CDR3 DNA reads as TGCGCCAGCAGCCGGGACAGGGTGAATGCAGATACGCAGTATTTT. Translation: CASSRDRVNADTQYF.

The V gene is TRBV20-1, the J gene TRBJ2-3; tentative D call: TRBD2 (5 bases). Germline lookup yields CDR1 DFQATT and CDR2 SNEGSKA (reference sequence). V was cut by 3 bases and J by 2 bases, with 12 bases left in between. This CDR3 has 14 residues. CDR3 region: CSASPDSTTDTQYF. CDR3 in DNA: TGCAGTGCTAGTCCGGACTCCACCACAGATACGCAGTATTTT.

The sample holds a few counts of this clonotype. The genes are TRBV7-2 and TRBJ2-1; 7 nucleotides match TRBD2. Trimming at V came to 6 bases and at J to 0 bases, leaving 5 bases not matched to a gene. The CDR3 covers 15 residues. Germline CDR1 reads SGHTA; CDR2 reads FQGNSA. CDR3 residues: CASRGGGGSYNEQFF. CDR3 DNA: TGTGCCAGCAGGGGCGGGGGTGGCTCCTACAATGAGCAGTTCTTC.

The chain carries TRBV6-4 and TRBJ2-7; TRBD1 matches 10 bases. The germline V gene has CDR1 MRHNA and CDR2 SNTAGT. The CDR3 loop spans 17 amino acids. Trimming cost V 5 bases and J 3 bases; bases outside gene matches: 13. The CDR3 is CASSFRDRGPYIYEQYV. DNA for the CDR3: TGTGCCAGCAGTTTCCGGGACAGGGGCCCTTACATCTACGAGCAGTACGTC.

This clonotype was observed a few times. The chain uses TRBV6-5 and TRBJ2-5, with 8 bases that match TRBD1. J gave up 5 bases and V 2 bases, and 4 bases lay outside the gene matches. The germline V gene has CDR1 MNHEY and CDR2 SVGAGI. The CDR3 runs 14 residues. The CDR3, as DNA: TGTGCCAGCAGTTACCACGGACAGGGTGAGACCCAGTACTTC. The encoded protein is CASSYHGQGETQYF.

There are a few counts of this clonotype. V usage is TRBV11-2 and J usage is TRBJ2-3, with 12 bases aligning to TRBD2. The trim removed 4 bases at V and 2 bases at J, leaving 7 bases unmatched. Germline assignment: CDR1 SGHAT and CDR2 FQNNGV. This CDR3 is 17 amino acids long. CDR3 DNA sequence: TGTGCCAGCAGCTCCTCACTAGCGGGGGGACTCACAGATACGCAGTATTTT. This translates into CASSSSLAGGLTDTQYF. Complete variable domain (other parts from reference TRBV11-2 and TRBJ2-3): EAGVAQSPRYKIIEKRQSVAFWCNPISGHATLYWYQQILGQGPKLLIQFQNNGVVDDSQLPKDRFSAERLKGVDSTLKIQPAKLEDSAVYLCASSSSLAGGLTDTQYFGPGTRLTVL.

This clonotype was seen ten or more times. This chain links TRBV12-3 or TRBV12-4 with TRBJ2-2, with D perhaps matching TRBD1 (6 bases). This CDR3 has 16 residues. V lost 4 bases and J 0 bases, leaving 12 bases between the germline ends. The CDR3 spells CASSWKTGANTGELFF. CDR3 DNA sequence: TGTGCCAGCAGTTGGAAGACAGGTGCGAACACCGGGGAGCTGTTTTTT.

This clonotype has more than one count but fewer than ten. J is TRBJ1-1 and V is TRBV5-1, with D hard to call. Trimming took off 2 bases at V and 3 bases at J, with 11 bases between the two ends. CDR1 is SGHRS and CDR2 is YFSETQ in the germline V gene. The CDR3 contains 14 residues. CDR3 loop: CASSFRVSDTEAFF. CDR3 in DNA: TGCGCCAGCAGCTTTAGGGTCAGTGACACTGAAGCTTTCTTT.

The chain is built from TRBV5-1 and TRBJ1-1; possible D gene TRBD1, 6 bases. There are 14 residues in the CDR3. Trimming cost V 0 bases and J 7 bases, with 13 bases left between them. Germline CDR1 is SGHRS and CDR2 is YFSETQ. CDR3 nucleotide sequence: TGCGCCAGCAGCTTGGGGGGGGCCGTAGGTGAAGCTTTCTTT. This sequence encodes CASSLGGAVGEAFF.

This clonotype was counted between two and nine times. V is TRBV5-6 and J is TRBJ2-1, with 8 positions matching TRBD1. The CDR3 loop spans 16 amino acids. V lost 3 bases, J lost 7 bases, and 12 bases stayed unmatched. The V gene's germline CDR1 is SGHDT and CDR2 YYEEEE. The CDR3 loop is CASSWTTGAPTNEQFF. The CDR3 DNA sequence: TGTGCCAGCAGCTGGACGACAGGGGCCCCCACGAATGAGCAGTTCTTC.